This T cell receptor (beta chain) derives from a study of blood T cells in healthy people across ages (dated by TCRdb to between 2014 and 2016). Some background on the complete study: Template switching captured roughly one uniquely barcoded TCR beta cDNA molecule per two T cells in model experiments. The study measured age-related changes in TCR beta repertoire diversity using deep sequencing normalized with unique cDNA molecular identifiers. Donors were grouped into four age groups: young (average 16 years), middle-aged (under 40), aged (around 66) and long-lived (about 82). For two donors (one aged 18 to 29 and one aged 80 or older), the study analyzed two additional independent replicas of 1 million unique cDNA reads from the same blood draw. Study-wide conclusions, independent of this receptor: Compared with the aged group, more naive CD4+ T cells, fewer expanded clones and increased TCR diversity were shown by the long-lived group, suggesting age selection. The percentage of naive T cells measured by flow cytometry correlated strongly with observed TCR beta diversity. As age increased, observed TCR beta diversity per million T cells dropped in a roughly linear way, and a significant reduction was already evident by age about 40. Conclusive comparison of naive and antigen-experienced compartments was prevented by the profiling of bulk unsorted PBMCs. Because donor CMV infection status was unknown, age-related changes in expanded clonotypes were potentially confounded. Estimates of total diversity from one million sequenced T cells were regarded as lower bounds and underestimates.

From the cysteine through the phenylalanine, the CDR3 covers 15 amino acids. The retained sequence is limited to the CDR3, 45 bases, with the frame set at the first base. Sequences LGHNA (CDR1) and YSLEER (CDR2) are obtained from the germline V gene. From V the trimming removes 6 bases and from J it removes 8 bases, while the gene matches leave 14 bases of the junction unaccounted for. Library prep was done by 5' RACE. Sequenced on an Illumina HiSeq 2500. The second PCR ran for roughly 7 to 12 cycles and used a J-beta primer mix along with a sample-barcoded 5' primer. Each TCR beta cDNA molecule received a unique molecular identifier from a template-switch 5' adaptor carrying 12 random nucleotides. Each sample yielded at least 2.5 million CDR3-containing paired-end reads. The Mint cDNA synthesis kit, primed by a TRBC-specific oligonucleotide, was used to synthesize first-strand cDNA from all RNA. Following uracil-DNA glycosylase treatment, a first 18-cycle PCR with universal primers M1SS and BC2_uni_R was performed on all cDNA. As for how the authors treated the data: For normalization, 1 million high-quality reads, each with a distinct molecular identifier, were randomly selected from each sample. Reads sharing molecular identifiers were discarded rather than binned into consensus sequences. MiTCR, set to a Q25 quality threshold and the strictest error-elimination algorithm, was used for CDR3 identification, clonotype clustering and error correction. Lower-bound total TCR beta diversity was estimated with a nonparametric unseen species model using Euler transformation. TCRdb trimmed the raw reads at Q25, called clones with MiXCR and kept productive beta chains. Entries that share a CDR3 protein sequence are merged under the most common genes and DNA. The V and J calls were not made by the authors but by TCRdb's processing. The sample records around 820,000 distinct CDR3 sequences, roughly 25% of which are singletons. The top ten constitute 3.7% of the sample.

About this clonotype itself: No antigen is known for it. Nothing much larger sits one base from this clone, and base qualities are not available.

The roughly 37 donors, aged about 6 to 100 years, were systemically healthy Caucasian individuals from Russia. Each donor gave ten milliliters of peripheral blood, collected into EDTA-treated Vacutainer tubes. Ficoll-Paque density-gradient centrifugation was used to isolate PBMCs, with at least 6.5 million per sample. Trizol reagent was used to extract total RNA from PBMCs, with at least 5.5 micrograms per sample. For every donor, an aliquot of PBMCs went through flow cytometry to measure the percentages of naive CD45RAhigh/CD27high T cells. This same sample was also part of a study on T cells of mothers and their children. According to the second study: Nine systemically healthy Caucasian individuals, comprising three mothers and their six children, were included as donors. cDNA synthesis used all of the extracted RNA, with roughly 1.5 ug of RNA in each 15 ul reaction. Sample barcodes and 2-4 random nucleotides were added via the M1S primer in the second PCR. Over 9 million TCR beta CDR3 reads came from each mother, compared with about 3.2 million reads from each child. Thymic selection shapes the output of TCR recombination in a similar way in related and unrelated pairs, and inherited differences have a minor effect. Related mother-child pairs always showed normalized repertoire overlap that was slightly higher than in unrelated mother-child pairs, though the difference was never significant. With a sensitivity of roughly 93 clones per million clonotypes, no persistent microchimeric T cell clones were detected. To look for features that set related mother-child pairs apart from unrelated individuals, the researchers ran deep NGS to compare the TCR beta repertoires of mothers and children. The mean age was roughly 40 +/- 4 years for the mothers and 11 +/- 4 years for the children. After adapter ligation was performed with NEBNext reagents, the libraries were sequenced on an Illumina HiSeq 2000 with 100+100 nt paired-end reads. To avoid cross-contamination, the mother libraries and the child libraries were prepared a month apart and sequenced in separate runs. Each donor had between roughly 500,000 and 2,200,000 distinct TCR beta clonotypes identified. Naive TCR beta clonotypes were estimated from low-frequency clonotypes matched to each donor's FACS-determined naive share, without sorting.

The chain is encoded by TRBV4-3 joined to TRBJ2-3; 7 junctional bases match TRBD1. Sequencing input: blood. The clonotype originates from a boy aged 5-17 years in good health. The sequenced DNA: TGCGCCAGCAGTCCCGATAGGACAGGATCCACTACGCAGTATTTT. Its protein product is CASSPDRTGSTTQYF.